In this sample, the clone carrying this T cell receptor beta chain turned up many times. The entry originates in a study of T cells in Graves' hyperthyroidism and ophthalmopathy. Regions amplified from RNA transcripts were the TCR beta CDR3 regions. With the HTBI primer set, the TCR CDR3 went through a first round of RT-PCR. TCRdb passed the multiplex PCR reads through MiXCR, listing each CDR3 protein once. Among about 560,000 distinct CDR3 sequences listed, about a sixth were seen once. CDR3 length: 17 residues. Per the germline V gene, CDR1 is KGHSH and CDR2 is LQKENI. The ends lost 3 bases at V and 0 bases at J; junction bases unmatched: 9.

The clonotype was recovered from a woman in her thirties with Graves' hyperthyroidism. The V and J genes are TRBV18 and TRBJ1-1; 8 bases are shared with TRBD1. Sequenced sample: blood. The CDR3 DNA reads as TGTGCCAGCTCACCTTCTAGACAGGGGAGGATGAACACTGAAGCTTTCTTT. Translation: CASSPSRQGRMNTEAFF.